This T cell receptor beta chain was captured by sequencing in a study of blood T cell repertoires in COVID-19 (dated by TCRdb to about 2020). For context, the study as a whole: The collaborator samples originated in the United States, Italy and Spain and spanned the acute and convalescent phases of COVID-19. The prospective study material was composed of cDNA or gDNA derived from T cells, B-cell-depleted T cells, or PBMCs. The dataset comprised deeply sampled blood TCRbeta repertoires from subjects exposed to, actively infected with, or recovered from COVID-19. A freely available public database, intended as a resource for researchers studying the immune response to SARS-CoV-2, is where the repertoires were released. Samples came from the ongoing ImmuneRACE study (first 160 participants) plus 1,254 subjects from 6 global collaborators. Nearly every sample came with metadata listing a de-identified subject ID, COVID-19 status, age in years and sex. Where HLA class I and class II types were available, the types were taken from metadata supplied by the sample provider, not from assay-based typing.

Taken from the germline V gene, the CDR1 and CDR2 loops are MDHEN and SYDVKM. Trimming removed 3 bases from V and 4 bases from J; the gene matches leave 8 bases unexplained. Its CDR3 holds 18 amino acids, cysteine through phenylalanine. Only the CDR3 portion is preserved as DNA: 54 bases, with reading frame beginning at the first base. The table lists this clone with a few counts. Its antigen target is currently unknown. Base qualities are not provided; no much larger clone lies one nucleotide away. Study-level results and caveats: How much clinical and demographic metadata was included differed by source and by participant, and the metadata was provided uncurated.

Participants in the prospective study were aged 18 to 89 years, lived in 20 to 30 United States geographic areas, and enrolled through a virtual design. In the prospective study, participants were assigned to cohorts based on the clinical history participants reported in a screening survey and a study questionnaire. For ImmuneRACE Cohort 3, a participant was defined as recovered based on two consecutive negative NP/OP PCR tests, clearance by a healthcare professional, or resolution of symptoms. Each participant in the prospective study had whole blood, serum and a nasopharyngeal or oropharyngeal swab collected by mobile phlebotomists. Over a roughly 2-month period, participants in the prospective study had the option of providing additional blood draws and questionnaires. Before DNA extraction, blood samples from the prospective study were shipped at room temperature or frozen. TCRbeta CDR3 regions were amplified from genomic DNA using the immunoSEQ Assay, a bias-controlled multiplex PCR. The study's processing was this. The number of nucleated cells in each sample was estimated by amplification of reference gene primers within the assay. Sequence reads were collapsed and filtered to measure the absolute abundance of every unique TCRbeta CDR3 rearrangement. For each sample, productive Simpson clonality was calculated as the square root of Simpson's diversity index over productive rearrangements. The table comes from immuneACCESS by way of TCRdb, which keeps in-frame sequences with V and J called. Part of the clones is missing from these tables; in studies checked, under half for an unresolved V gene and the rest for unknown reasons. V and J calls and clone size are given by that table; D and trimming were obtained from the DNA. Recorded for this sample are over 200,000 clones; 80% to 90% of them occurred a single time. Jointly, the top ten make up around 2% of the sample.

Sequencing was performed on PBMCs or T cells enriched from blood (not recorded which). The receptor was derived from a woman aged 50 to 60 who had recovered from COVID-19. The V gene is TRBV28 and the J gene is TRBJ2-2; TRBD2 agrees with 13 junctional bases. The DNA is as follows: TGTGCCAGCAGTTTTTGGACTAGCGGGAGAAGGGGCACCGGGGAGCTGTTTTTT. Its protein reads: CASSFWTSGRRGTGELFF.